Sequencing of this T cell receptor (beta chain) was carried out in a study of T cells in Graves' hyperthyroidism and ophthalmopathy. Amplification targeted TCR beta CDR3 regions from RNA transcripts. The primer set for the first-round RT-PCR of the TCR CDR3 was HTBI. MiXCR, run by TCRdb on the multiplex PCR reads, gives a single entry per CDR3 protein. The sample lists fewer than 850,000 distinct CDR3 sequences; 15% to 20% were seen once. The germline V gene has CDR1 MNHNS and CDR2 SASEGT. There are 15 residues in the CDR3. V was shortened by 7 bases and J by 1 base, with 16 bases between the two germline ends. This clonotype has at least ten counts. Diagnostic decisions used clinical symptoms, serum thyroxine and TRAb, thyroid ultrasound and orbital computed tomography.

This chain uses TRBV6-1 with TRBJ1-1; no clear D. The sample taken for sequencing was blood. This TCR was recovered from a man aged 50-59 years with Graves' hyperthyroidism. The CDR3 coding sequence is TGTGCCAGCACGGTGGGGATCTCGGGGAACACTGAAGCTTTCTTT. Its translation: CASTVGISGNTEAFF.